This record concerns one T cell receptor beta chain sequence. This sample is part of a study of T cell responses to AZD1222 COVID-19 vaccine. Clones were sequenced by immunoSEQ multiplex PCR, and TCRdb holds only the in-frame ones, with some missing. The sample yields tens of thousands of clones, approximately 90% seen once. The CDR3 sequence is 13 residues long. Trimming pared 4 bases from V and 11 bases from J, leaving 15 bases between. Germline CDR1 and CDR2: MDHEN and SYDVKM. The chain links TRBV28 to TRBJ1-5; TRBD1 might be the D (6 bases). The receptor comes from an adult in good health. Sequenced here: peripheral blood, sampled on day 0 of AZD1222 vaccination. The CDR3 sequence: CASSWGGPGAQHF. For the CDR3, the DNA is TGTGCCAGCAGTTGGGGAGGGCCAGGGGCCCAGCATTTT.